These 2 T cell receptor beta chains originate from one sample sequenced in a study of chemoradiotherapy in HPV16-positive cancers. Some clones are missing from TCRdb's copy, which holds only in-frame ones; the method was immunoSEQ multiplex PCR. The table has 17,000 or so clones, 70% seen once. The input for sequencing was tumor tissue, taken from a patient who underwent chemoradiotherapy. Receptor source: a human donor with HPV-associated anogenital cancer.

This clone was observed a few times. The J gene is TRBJ2-1, the V gene TRBV11-3, with a tentative D call TRBD2 (6 bases). The V gene lost 6 bases and the J gene lost 6 bases, with 21 bases spanning the gap. Per germline, CDR1 SGHNT and CDR2 YENEEA. The CDR3 runs to 16 residues. For the CDR3, the DNA is TGTGCCAGCAGGAGTATGGCACTAGCCTTCTTCAATGAGCAGTTCTTC. Translation: CASRSMALAFFNEQFF.

The CDR3 sequence is CASSPRGGNQPQHF. The DNA of the CDR3 is TGTGCCAGCAGCCCCCGGGGTGGCAATCAGCCCCAGCATTTT. The chain combines TRBV7-3 with TRBJ1-5; D is uncertain. The CDR3 has 14 residues. V lost 5 bases and J 2 bases, leaving 10 bases between the germline ends. Germline V gene data show CDR1 as SGHTA and CDR2 as FQGTGA.